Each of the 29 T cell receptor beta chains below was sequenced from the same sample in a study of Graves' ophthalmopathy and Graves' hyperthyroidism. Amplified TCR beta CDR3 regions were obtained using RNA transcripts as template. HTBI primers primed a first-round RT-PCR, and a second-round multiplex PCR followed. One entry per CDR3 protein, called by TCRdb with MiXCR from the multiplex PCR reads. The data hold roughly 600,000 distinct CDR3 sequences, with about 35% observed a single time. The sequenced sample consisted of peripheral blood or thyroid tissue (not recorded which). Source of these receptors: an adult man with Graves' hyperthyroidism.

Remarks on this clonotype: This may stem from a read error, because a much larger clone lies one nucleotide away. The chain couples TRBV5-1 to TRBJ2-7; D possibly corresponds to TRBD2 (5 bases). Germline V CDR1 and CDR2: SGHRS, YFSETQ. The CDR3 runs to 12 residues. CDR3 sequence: CSSSNTRGEQYF. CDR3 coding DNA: TGCTCCAGCAGCAATACTCGGGGAGAGCAGTACTTC.

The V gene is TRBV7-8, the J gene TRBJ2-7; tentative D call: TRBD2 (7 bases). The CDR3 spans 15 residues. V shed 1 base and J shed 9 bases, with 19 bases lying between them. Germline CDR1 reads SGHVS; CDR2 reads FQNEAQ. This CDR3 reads CASSLGGGAKDTQYF. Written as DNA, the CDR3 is TGTGCCAGCAGCTTAGGGGGGGGGGCCAAAGATACGCAGTACTTC.

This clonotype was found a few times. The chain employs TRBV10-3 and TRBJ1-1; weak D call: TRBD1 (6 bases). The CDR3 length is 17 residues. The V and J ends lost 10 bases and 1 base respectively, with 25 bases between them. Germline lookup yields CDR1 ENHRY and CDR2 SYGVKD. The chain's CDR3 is CASRPRTVLGRNTEAFF. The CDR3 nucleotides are TGTGCCAGCAGACCTAGGACAGTCTTAGGGAGGAACACTGAAGCTTTCTTT.

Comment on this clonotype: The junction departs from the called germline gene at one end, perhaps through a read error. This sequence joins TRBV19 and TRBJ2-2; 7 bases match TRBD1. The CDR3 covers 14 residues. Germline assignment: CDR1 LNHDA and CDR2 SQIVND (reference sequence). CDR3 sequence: CTSRGTVSGGELFF. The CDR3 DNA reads TGTACCAGTAGAGGGACAGTATCGGGCGGGGAGCTGTTTTTT.

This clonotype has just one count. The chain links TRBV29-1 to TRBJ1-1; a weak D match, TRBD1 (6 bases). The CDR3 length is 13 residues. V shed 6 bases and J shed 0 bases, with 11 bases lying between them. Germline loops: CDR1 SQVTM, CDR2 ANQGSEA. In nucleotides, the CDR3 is TGCAGCGTAGAGGGGGTGATGAACACTGAAGCTTTCTTT. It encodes CSVEGVMNTEAFF. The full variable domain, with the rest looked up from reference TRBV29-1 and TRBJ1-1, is SAVISQKPSRDICQRGTSLTIQCQVDSQVTMMFWYRQQPGQSLTLIATANQGSEATYESGFVIDKFPISRPNLTFSTLTVSNMSPEDSSIYLCSVEGVMNTEAFFGQGTRLTVV.

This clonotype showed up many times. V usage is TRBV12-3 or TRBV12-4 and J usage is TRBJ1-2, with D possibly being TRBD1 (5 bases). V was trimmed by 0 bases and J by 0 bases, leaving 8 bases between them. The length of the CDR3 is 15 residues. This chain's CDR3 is CASSLAGVANYGYTF. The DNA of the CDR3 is TGTGCCAGCAGTTTAGCAGGGGTAGCTAACTATGGCTACACCTTC.

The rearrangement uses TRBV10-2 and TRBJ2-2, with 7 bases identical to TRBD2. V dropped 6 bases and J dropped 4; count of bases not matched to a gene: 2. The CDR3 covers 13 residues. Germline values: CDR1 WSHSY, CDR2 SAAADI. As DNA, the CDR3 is TGCGCCAGCAGAACTAGCGCCACCGGGGAGCTGTTTTTT. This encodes CASRTSATGELFF.

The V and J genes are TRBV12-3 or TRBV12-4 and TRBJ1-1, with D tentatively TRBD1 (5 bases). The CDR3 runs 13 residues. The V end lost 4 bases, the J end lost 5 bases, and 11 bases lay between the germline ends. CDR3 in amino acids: CASSSREGTEAFF. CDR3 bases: TGTGCCAGCAGTTCGAGGGAGGGGACTGAAGCTTTCTTT.

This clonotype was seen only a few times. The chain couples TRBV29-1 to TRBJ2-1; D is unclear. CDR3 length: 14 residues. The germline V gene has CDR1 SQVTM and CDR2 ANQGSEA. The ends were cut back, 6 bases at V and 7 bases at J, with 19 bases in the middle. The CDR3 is CSVRDPLLRNEQFF. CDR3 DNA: TGCAGCGTGCGTGACCCGCTCCTTAGGAATGAGCAGTTCTTC.

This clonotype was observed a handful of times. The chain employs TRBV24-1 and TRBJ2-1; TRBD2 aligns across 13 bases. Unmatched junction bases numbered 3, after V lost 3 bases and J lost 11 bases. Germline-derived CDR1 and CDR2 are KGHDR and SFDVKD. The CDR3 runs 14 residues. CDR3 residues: CATSDGGLAGKQFF. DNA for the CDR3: TGTGCCACCAGTGATGGGGGACTAGCGGGAAAGCAGTTCTTC.

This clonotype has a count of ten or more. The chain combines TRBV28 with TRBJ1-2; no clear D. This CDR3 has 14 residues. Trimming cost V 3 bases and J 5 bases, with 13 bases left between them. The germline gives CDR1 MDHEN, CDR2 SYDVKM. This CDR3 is CASSFPAPRYGYTF. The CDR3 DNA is TGTGCCAGCAGTTTTCCAGCCCCTAGGTATGGCTACACCTTC.

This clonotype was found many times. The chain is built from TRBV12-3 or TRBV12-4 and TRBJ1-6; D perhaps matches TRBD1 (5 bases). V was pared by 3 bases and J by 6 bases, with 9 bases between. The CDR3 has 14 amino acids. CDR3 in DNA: TGTGCCAGCAGTTTCGCAGGGTCTAATTCACCCCTCCACTTT. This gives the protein CASSFAGSNSPLHF.

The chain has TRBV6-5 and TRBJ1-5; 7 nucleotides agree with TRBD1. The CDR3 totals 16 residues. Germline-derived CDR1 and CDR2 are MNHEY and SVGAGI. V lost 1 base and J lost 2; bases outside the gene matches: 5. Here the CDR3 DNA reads TGTGCCAGCAGTTACTACAGGACAGGTCGCAATCAGCCCCAGCATTTT. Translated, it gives CASSYYRTGRNQPQHF.

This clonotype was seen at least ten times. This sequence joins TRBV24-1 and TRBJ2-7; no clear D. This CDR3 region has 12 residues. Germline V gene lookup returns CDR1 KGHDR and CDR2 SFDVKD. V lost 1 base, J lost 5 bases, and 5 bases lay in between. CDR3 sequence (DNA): TGTGCCACCAGTGATTTTGGCCACGAGCAGTACTTC. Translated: CATSDFGHEQYF.

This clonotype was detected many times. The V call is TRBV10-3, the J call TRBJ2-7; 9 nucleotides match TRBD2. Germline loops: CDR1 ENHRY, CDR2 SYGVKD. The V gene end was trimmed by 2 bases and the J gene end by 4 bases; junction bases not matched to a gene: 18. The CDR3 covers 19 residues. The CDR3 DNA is TGTGCCATCAGTGAGCGGGCTAGCGGGATTCCGTCGCTGGTTTACGAGCAGTACTTC. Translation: CAISERASGIPSLVYEQYF.

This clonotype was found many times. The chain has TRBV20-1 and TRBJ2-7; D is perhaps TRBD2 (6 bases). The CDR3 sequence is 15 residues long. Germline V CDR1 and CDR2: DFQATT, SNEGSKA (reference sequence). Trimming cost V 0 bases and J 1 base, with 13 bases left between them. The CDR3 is CSARDLASASYEQYF. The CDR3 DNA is TGCAGTGCTAGAGATCTGGCTAGCGCTTCCTACGAGCAGTACTTC.

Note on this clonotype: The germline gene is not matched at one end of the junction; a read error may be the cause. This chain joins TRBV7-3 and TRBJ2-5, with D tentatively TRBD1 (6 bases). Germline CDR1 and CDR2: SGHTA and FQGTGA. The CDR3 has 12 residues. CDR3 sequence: CASSEATGTQYF. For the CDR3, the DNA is TGCGCCAGCAGCGAAGCGACAGGGACCCAGTACTTC.

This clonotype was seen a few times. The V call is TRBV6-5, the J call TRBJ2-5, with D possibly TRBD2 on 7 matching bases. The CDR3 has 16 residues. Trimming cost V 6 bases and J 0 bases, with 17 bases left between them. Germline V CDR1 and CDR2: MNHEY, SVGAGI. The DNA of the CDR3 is TGTGCCAGCAGGAAGCGGGACACTGTGTACCAAGAGACCCAGTACTTC. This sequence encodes CASRKRDTVYQETQYF.

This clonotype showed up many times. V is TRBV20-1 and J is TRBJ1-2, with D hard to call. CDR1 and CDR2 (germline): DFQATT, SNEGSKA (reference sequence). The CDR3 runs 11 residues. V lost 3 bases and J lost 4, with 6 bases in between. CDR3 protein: CSASSTYGYTF. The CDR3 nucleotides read TGCAGTGCTAGTTCCACCTATGGCTACACCTTC.

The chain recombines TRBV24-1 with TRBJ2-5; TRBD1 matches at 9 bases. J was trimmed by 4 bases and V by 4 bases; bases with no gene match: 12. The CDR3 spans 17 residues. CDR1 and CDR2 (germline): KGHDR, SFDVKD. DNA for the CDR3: TGTGCCACCAGTGACCCCGCCAGGACAGGGGTCGGAGAGACCCAGTACTTC. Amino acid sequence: CATSDPARTGVGETQYF.

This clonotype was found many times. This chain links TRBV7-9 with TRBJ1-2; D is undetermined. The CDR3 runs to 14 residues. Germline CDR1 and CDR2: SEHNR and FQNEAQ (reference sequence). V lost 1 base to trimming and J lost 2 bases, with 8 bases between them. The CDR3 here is CASSLVSGNYGYTF. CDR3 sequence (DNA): TGTGCCAGCAGCTTAGTTTCAGGAAACTATGGCTACACCTTC.

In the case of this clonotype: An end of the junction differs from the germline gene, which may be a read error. CDR3 DNA: TGTGCCAGCAGCCAAGATGGGATAGGCATGGGCTCTGGGGCCAACGTCCTGACTTTC. Encoded protein: CASSQDGIGMGSGANVLTF. This chain links TRBV15 with TRBJ2-6; unclear D gene. CDR1 and CDR2 from the germline V gene are LNHNV and YYDKDF (reference sequence). The CDR3 is made up of 19 amino acids.

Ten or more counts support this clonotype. The CDR3 loop reads CASSLLSTEAFF. The CDR3 DNA is TGTGCCAGCAGTCTTCTTTCCACTGAAGCTTTCTTT. The J gene is TRBJ1-1, the V gene TRBV7-2; D not certain. The CDR3 runs 12 residues. Trimming stripped 6 bases from V and 4 bases from J, with 9 bases between. Germline values: CDR1 SGHTA, CDR2 FQGNSA.

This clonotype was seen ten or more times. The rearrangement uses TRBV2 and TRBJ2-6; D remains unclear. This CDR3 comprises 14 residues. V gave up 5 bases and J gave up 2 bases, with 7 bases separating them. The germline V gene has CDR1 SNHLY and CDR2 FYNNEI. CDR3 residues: CASSQETGANVLTF. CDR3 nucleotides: TGTGCCAGCAGTCAAGAGACTGGGGCCAACGTCCTGACTTTC.

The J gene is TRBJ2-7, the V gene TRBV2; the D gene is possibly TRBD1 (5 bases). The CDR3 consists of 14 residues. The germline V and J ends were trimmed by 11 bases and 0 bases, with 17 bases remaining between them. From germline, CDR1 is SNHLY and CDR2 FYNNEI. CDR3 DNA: TGTGCCGGCCGGCAAGACAGTAGCTCCTACGAGCAGTACTTC. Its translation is CAGRQDSSSYEQYF. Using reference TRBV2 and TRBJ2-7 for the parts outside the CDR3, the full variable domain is EPEVTQTPSHQVTQMGQEVILRCVPISNHLYFYWYRQILGQKVEFLVSFYNNEISEKSEIFDDQFSVERPDGSNFTLKIRSTKLEDSAMYFCAGRQDSSSYEQYFGPGTRLTVT.

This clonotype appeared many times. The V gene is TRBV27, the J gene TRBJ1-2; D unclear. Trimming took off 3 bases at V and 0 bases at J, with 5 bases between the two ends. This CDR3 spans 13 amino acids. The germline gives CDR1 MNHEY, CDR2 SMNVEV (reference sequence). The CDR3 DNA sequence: TGTGCCAGCAGTTTGCAGTCTAACTATGGCTACACCTTC. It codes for CASSLQSNYGYTF.

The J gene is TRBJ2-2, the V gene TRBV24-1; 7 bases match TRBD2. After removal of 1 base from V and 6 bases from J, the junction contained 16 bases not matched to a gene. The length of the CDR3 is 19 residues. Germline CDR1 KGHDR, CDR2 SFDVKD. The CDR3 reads CATSDLSGRGGSAAGELFF. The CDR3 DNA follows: TGTGCCACCAGTGATTTAAGCGGTAGAGGCGGGAGTGCGGCCGGGGAGCTGTTTTTT.

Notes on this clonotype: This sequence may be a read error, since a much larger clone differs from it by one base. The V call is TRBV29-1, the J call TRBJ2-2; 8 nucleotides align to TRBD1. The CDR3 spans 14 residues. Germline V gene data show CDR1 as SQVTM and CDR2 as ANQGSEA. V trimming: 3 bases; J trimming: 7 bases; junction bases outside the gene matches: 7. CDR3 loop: CSVDDQGAVGELFF. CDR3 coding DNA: TGCAGCGTTGATGACCAGGGGGCGGTCGGGGAGCTGTTTTTT.

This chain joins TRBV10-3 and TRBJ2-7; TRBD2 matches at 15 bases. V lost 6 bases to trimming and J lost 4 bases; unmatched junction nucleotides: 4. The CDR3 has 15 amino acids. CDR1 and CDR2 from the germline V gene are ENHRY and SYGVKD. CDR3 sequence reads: CAISSGTSGRYEQYF. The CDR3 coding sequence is TGTGCCATCAGCTCCGGGACTAGCGGGAGGTACGAGCAGTACTTC.